A single TCR beta chain is shown here with its context. CDR1 LGHNT and CDR2 FRNRAP come from the germline V gene. Trimming shortened V by 6 bases and J by 1 base, and 6 bases separated the two germline ends. CDR3 length equals 13 residues. The source of the sample is a study of T cell changes during pregnancy in multiple sclerosis. TCRdb keeps only in-frame clones here, not all; method: immunoSEQ multiplex PCR. The repertoire holds more than 60,000 clones, with more than 85% as singletons. The sequencing here drew on peripheral blood, taken in the second trimester of pregnancy. The source of this sequence is a female donor with multiple sclerosis, enrolled in a pregnancy study. The genes are TRBV12-5 and TRBJ2-2; D gene ambiguous. Written as DNA, the CDR3 is TGTGCTAGTGGAGCCCGGAACACCGGGGAGCTGTTTTTT. This translates into CASGARNTGELFF.